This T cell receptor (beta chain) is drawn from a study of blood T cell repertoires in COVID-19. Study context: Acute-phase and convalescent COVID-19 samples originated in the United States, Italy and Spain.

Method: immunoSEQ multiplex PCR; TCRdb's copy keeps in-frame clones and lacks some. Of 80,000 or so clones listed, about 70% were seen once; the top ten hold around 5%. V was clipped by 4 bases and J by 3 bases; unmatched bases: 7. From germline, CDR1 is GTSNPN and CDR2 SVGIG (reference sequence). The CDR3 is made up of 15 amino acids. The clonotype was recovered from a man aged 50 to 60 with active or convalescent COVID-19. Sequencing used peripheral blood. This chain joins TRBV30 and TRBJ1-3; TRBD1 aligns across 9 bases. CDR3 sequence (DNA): TGTGCCTGGACCTCGACAGGGGGAATTGGAAACACCATATATTTT. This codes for CAWTSTGGIGNTIYF. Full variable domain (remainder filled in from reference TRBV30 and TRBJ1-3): SQTIHQWPATLVQPVGSPLSLECTVEGTSNPNLYWYRQAAGRGLQLLFYSVGIGQISSEVPQNLSASRPQDRQFILSSKKLLLSDSGFYLCAWTSTGGIGNTIYFGEGSWLTVV.